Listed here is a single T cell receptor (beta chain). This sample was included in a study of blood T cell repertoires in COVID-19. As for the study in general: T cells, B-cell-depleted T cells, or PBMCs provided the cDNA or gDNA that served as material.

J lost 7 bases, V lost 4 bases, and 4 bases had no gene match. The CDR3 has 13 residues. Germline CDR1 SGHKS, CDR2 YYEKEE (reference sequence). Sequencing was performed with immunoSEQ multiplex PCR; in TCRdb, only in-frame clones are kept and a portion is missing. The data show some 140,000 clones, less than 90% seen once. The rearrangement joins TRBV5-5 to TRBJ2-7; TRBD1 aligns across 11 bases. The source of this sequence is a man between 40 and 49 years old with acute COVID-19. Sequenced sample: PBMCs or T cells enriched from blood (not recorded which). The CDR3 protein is CASSVDRGQEQYF. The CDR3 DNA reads TGTGCCAGCAGCGTGGACAGGGGGCAAGAGCAGTACTTC.